The 18 T cell receptor beta chains reported below all come from one sample, sequenced in a study of blood T cells in healthy people across ages. It was with a sample-barcoded 5' primer and a J-beta primer mix that a second PCR of roughly 7 to 12 cycles was run. TCRdb redid the calling of the 5' RACE reads with MiXCR, one entry per CDR3 protein. The sample holds about 2 million distinct CDR3 sequences, 40% to 55% seen once. The sequencing input was blood. These receptors were obtained from a woman aged 40 to 55 in good health.

V usage is TRBV20-1 and J usage is TRBJ2-3; no clear D gene. Germline CDR1 DFQATT, CDR2 SNEGSKA (reference sequence). The CDR3 extends over 16 amino acids. Trimming left V 1 base short and J 2 bases short, with 16 bases between. The CDR3 DNA sequence: TGCAGTGCTAGAGGGAATCCGCTCACAAACACAGATACGCAGTATTTT. Residues: CSARGNPLTNTDTQYF.

The CDR3 sequence is CASSTLARGPSSYEQYF. The CDR3 DNA reads as TGTGCCAGCAGTACACTTGCCCGGGGGCCAAGCTCCTACGAGCAGTACTTC. V and J are TRBV28 and TRBJ2-7, with D tentatively TRBD1 or TRBD2 (6 bases each). The V gene lost 5 bases and the J gene lost 0 bases, with 20 bases spanning the gap. The length of the CDR3 is 17 residues. Germline CDR1 and CDR2: MDHEN and SYDVKM.

The rearrangement uses TRBV6-2 or TRBV6-3 and TRBJ1-1, with D perhaps TRBD1 (5 bases). Germline CDR1 is MNHEY and CDR2 is SVGEGT. CDR3 size: 15 residues. V was clipped by 2 bases and J by 5 bases, with 15 bases between them. Here the CDR3 DNA reads TGTGCCAGCAGTTACCAGACAGCCCAAAGGACTGAAGCTTTCTTT. Translated: CASSYQTAQRTEAFF.

This clonotype was counted between two and nine times. CDR3 residues: CASSQGTSGDIQYF. The CDR3 nucleotides are TGCGCCAGCAGCCAAGGGACATCGGGAGACATTCAGTACTTC. The chain carries TRBV4-3 and TRBJ2-4; maybe TRBD2 (6 bases). V lost 1 base and J 8 bases, leaving 12 bases between the germline ends. The CDR3 covers 14 residues. Germline V CDR1 and CDR2: LGHNA, YSLEER.

The J gene is TRBJ2-5, the V gene TRBV5-1; D is undetermined. The CDR3 totals 14 residues. Trimming left V 1 base short and J 2 bases short, with 9 bases between. The germline CDR1 and CDR2 sequences are SGHRS and YFSETQ. CDR3 loop: CASSLLSIQETQYF. The CDR3 DNA reads TGCGCCAGCAGCTTGTTGTCAATTCAAGAGACCCAGTACTTC.

The chain uses TRBV7-8 and TRBJ2-7; TRBD2 aligns across 7 bases. The junction had 9 bases not matched to a gene; V was cut back by 6 bases and J by 4 bases. This CDR3 has 14 amino acids. In germline, CDR1 is SGHVS, CDR2 FQNEAQ. The CDR3 DNA follows: TGTGCCAGCAGTCGTCCCGGGACTACGTACGAGCAGTACTTC. Protein product: CASSRPGTTYEQYF.

The V call is TRBV7-8, the J call TRBJ2-4, with 7 bases that match TRBD2. With the DNA end fitting TRBJ2-7 better, the J assignment may be wrong. Germline-derived CDR1 and CDR2 are SGHVS and FQNEAQ. CDR3 length equals 14 residues. The CDR3 nucleotides read TGTGCCAGCAGCTTGGATACGGGAGGCTACGAGCAGTACTTC. Protein: CASSLDTGGYEQYF.

The chain carries TRBV29-1 and TRBJ1-6; D not certain. CDR3 size: 15 residues. V lost 1 base and J lost 7, with 14 bases in between. CDR1 is SQVTM and CDR2 is ANQGSEA in the germline V gene. The CDR3 nucleotides are TGCAGCGTTGAAGGTTCCAGACACTCGAATTCACCCCTCCACTTT. As protein: CSVEGSRHSNSPLHF.

The rearrangement uses TRBV5-6 and TRBJ2-1, with 7 nucleotides matching TRBD2. The CDR3 sequence is 14 residues long. J was trimmed by 10 bases and V by 0 bases; bases with no gene match: 7. Germline CDR1 is SGHDT and CDR2 is YYEEEE. This chain's CDR3 is CASSLGGGFAEQFF. The CDR3 region has the DNA TGTGCCAGCAGCTTGGGGGGGGGATTCGCGGAGCAGTTCTTC.

This chain joins TRBV27 and TRBJ2-5, with 9 bases matching TRBD2. Germline V gene lookup returns CDR1 MNHEY and CDR2 SMNVEV (reference sequence). After removal of 6 bases from V and 5 bases from J, the junction contained 7 bases not matched to a gene. This CDR3 contains 14 residues. For the CDR3, the DNA is TGTGCCAGCAGAGCCGGGACTAGCCGGGAGACCCAGTACTTC. It yields the protein CASRAGTSRETQYF.

This clonotype was observed a few times. The genes are TRBV28 and TRBJ2-1; 9 positions agree with TRBD1. The CDR3 is 15 residues long. Trimming removed 4 bases from V and 4 bases from J; junction bases left unmatched: 5. Germline assignment: CDR1 MDHEN and CDR2 SYDVKM. The chain's CDR3 is CASSSRDRVYNEQFF. The CDR3 DNA is TGTGCCAGCAGTTCACGGGACAGGGTATACAATGAGCAGTTCTTC.

The chain carries TRBV28 and TRBJ2-5, with 8 nucleotides matching TRBD2. V was clipped by 6 bases and J by 1 base; unmatched bases: 4. Germline lookup yields CDR1 MDHEN and CDR2 SYDVKM. This CDR3 has 14 residues. The chain's CDR3 is CASRGGGIQETQYF. The CDR3 coding sequence is TGTGCCAGCAGGGGCGGGGGGATCCAAGAGACCCAGTACTTC.

This clonotype was seen more than once but under ten times. The chain combines TRBV6-1 with TRBJ2-4, with TRBD2 identical over 8 bases. V shed 4 bases, J shed 5 bases, and the junction held 4 bases outside the gene matches. Germline CDR1 is MNHNS and CDR2 is SASEGT. CDR3 size: 14 residues. CDR3 DNA: TGTGCCAGCAGTGTCGGGGGGGCCGAAAACATTCAGTACTTC. This codes for CASSVGGAENIQYF.

The gene calls are TRBV7-2 and TRBJ2-1; 9 nucleotides line up with TRBD1. V was pared by 5 bases and J by 14 bases, with 19 bases of the junction left unmatched. The CDR3 totals 16 residues. CDR1 and CDR2 from the germline V gene are SGHTA and FQGNSA. CDR3 region: CASSPGQGHVKGGEFF. In DNA form, the CDR3 reads TGTGCCAGCAGCCCAGGACAGGGGCACGTCAAAGGTGGGGAGTTCTTC.

This clonotype was found a few times. The chain combines TRBV20-1 with TRBJ1-2; D ambiguous. The CDR3 consists of 11 residues. The germline CDR1 and CDR2 sequences are DFQATT and SNEGSKA (reference sequence). This CDR3 is CSVPANYGYTF. Here the CDR3 DNA reads TGCAGCGTTCCAGCTAACTATGGCTACACCTTC.

The V gene is TRBV28, the J gene TRBJ2-5; TRBD2 matches at 9 bases. Germline values: CDR1 MDHEN, CDR2 SYDVKM. This CDR3 is 18 amino acids long. V lost 2 bases to trimming and J lost 4 bases; unmatched junction nucleotides: 14. This CDR3 reads CASSLAGGPGLEAETQYF. Written as DNA, the CDR3 is TGTGCCAGCAGTTTAGCGGGGGGGCCGGGATTGGAGGCAGAGACCCAGTACTTC.

The chain joins TRBV19 to TRBJ2-3; TRBD1 matches at 10 bases. J lost 2 bases, V lost 10 bases, and 6 bases had no gene match. Germline CDR1 and CDR2: LNHDA and SQIVND (reference sequence). The CDR3 is made up of 14 amino acids. The CDR3 DNA follows: TGTGCCACCGGGACAGGGGAGCACACAGATACGCAGTATTTT. It codes for CATGTGEHTDTQYF.

The V and J genes are TRBV24-1 and TRBJ2-6, with 7 positions matching TRBD1. The CDR3 spans 17 residues. Germline V lookup: CDR1 KGHDR, CDR2 SFDVKD. V lost 2 bases and J lost 0; bases outside the gene matches: 3. CDR3 sequence (DNA): TGTGCCACCAGTGATTGGGACAGAAACTCTGGGGCCAACGTCCTGACTTTC. It encodes CATSDWDRNSGANVLTF.